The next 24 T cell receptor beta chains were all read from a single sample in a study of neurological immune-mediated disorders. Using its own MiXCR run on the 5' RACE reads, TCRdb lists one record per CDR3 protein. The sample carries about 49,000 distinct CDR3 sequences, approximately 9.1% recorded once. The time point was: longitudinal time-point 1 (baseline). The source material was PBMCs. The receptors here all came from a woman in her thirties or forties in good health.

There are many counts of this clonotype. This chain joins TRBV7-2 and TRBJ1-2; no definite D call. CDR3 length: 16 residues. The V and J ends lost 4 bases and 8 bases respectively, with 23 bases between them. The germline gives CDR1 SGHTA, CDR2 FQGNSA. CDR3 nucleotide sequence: TGTGCCAGCAGCTCTTCAGACGGACGTAAAGCGGGGGGCTACACCTTC. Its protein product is CASSSSDGRKAGGYTF.

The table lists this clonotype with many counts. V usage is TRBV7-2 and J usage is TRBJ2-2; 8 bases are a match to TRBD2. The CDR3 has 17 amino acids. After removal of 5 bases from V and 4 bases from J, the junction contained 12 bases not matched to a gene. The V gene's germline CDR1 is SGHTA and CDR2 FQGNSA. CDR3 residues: CASSPRAGVGVTGELFF. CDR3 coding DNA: TGTGCCAGCAGCCCCCGAGCGGGAGTTGGGGTCACCGGGGAGCTGTTTTTT.

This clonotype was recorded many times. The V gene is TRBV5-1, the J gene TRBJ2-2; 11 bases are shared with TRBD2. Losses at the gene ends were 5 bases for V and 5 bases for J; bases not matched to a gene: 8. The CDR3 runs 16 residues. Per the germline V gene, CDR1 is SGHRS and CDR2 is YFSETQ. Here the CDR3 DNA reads TGCGCCAGCAGGCAGCCGGGACTAGCGGATACCGGGGAGCTGTTTTTT. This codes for CASRQPGLADTGELFF. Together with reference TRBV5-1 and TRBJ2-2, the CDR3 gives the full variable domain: KAGVTQTPRYLIKTRGQQVTLSCSPISGHRSVSWYQQTPGQGLQFLFEYFSETQRNKGNFPGRFSGRQFSNSRSEMNVSTLELGDSALYLCASRQPGLADTGELFFGEGSRLTVL.

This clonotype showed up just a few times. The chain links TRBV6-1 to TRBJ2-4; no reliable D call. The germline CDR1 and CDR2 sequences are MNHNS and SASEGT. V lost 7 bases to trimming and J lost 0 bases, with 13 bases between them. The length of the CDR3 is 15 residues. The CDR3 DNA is TGTGCCAGCAAACTACAGATTTTAGCCAAAAACATTCAGTACTTC. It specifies CASKLQILAKNIQYF.

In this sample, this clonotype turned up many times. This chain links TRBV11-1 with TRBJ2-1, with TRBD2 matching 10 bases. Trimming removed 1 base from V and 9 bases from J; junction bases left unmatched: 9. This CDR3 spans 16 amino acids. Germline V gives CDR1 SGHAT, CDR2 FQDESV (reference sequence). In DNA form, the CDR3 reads TGTGCCAGCAGCTTAGGAGCGGGAGGGCCTTTCGGTGAGCAGTTCTTC. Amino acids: CASSLGAGGPFGEQFF. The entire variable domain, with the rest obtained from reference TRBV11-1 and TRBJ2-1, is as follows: EAEVAQSPRYKITEKSQAVAFWCDPISGHATLYWYRQILGQGPELLVQFQDESVVDDSQLPKDRFSAERLKGVDSTLKIQPAELGDSAMYLCASSLGAGGPFGEQFFGPGTRLTVL.

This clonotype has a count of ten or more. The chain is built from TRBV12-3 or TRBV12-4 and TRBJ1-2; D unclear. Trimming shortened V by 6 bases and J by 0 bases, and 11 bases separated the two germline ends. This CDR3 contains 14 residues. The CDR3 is CASSLTAANYGYTF. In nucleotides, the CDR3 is TGTGCCAGCAGCCTCACAGCAGCTAACTATGGCTACACCTTC.

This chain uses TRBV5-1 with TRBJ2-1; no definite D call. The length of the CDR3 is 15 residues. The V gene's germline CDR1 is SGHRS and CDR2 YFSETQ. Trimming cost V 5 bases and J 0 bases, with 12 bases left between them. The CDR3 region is CASSSDLSSYNEQFF. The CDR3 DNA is TGCGCCAGCAGTTCCGACTTAAGCTCCTACAATGAGCAGTTCTTC. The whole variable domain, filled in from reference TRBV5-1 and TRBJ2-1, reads KAGVTQTPRYLIKTRGQQVTLSCSPISGHRSVSWYQQTPGQGLQFLFEYFSETQRNKGNFPGRFSGRQFSNSRSEMNVSTLELGDSALYLCASSSDLSSYNEQFFGPGTRLTVL.

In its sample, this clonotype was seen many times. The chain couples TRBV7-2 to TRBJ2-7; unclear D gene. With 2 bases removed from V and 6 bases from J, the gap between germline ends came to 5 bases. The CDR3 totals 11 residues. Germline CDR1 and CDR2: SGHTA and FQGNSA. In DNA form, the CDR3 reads TGTGCCAGCAGCTTATTTTCCGAGCAGTACTTC. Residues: CASSLFSEQYF. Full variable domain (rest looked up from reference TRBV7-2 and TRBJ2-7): GAGVSQSPSNKVTEKGKDVELRCDPISGHTALYWYRQSLGQGLEFLIYFQGNSAPDKSGLPSDRFSAERTGGSVSTLTIQRTQQEDSAVYLCASSLFSEQYFGPGTRLTVT.

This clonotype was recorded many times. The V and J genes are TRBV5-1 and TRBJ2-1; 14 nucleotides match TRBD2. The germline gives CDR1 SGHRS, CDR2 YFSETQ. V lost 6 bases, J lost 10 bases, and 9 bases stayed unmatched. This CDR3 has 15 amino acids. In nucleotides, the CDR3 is TGCGCCAGCACCCAGGGACTAGCGGGAGTTGGCGAGCAGTTCTTC. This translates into CASTQGLAGVGEQFF.

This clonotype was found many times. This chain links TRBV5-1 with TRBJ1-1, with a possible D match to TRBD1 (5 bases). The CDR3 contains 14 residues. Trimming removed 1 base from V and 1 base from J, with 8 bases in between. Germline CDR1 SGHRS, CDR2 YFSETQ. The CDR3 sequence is CASSLQGSNTEAFF. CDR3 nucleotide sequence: TGCGCCAGCAGCTTGCAGGGCTCGAACACTGAAGCTTTCTTT.

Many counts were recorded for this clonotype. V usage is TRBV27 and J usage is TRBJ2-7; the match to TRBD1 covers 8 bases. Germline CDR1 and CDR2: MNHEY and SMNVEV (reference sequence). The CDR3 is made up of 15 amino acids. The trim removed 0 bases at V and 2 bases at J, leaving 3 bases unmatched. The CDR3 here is CASSLSGQAAYEQYF. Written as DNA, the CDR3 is TGTGCCAGCAGTTTATCGGGACAGGCCGCCTACGAGCAGTACTTC.

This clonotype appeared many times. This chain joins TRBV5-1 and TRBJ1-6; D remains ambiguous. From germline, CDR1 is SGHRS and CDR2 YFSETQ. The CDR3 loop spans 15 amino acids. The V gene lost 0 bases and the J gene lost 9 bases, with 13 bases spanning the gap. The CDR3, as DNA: TGCGCCAGCAGCTTGGAGCGTGCCGAGGGTTCACCCCTCCACTTT. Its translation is CASSLERAEGSPLHF. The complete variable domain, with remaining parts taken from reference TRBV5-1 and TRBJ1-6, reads KAGVTQTPRYLIKTRGQQVTLSCSPISGHRSVSWYQQTPGQGLQFLFEYFSETQRNKGNFPGRFSGRQFSNSRSEMNVSTLELGDSALYLCASSLERAEGSPLHFGNGTRLTVT.

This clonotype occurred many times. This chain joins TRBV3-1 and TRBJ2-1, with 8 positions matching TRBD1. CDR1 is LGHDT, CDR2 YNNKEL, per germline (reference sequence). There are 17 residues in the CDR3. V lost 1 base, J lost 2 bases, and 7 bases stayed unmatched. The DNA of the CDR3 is TGTGCCAGCAGCCAAGGACCGCCGGGACAGGCCTACAATGAGCAGTTCTTC. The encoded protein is CASSQGPPGQAYNEQFF.

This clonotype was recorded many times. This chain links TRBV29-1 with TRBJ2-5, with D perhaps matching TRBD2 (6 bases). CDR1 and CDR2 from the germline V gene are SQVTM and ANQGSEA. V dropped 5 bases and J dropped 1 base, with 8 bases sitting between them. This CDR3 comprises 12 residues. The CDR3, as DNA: TGCAGCGTTTTGGGGGGCCAAGAGACCCAGTACTTC. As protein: CSVLGGQETQYF.

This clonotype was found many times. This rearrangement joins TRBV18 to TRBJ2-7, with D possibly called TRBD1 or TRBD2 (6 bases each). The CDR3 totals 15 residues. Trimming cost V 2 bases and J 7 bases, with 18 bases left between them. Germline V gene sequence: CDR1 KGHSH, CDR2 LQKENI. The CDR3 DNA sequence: TGTGCCAGCTCACCAGATAGAACGGGGGCGCGAGAGCAGTACTTC. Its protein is CASSPDRTGAREQYF.

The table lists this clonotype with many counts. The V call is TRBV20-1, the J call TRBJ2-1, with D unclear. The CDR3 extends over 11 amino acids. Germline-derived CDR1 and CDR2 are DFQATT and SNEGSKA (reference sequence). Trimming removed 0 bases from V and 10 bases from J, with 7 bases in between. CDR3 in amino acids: CSARDGVEQFF. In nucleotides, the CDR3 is TGCAGTGCTAGAGATGGGGTGGAGCAGTTCTTC.

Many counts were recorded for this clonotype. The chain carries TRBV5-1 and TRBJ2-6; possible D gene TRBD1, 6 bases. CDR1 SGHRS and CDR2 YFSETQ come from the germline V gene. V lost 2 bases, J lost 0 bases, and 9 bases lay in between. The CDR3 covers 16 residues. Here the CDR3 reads CASSLQGSSGANVLTF. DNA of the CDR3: TGCGCCAGCAGCTTACAGGGCAGCTCTGGGGCCAACGTCCTGACTTTC.

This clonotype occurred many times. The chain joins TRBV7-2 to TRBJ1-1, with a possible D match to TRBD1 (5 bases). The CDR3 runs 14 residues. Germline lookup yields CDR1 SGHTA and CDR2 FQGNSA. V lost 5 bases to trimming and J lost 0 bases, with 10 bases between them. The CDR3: CASSQTVMNTEAFF. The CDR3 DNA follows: TGTGCCAGCAGCCAGACAGTCATGAACACTGAAGCTTTCTTT.

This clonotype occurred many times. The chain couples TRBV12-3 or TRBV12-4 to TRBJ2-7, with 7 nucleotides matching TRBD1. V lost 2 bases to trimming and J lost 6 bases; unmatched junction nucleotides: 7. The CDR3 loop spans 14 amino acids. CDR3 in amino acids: CASSLNRGPLEQYF. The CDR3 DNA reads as TGTGCCAGCAGTTTAAACAGGGGCCCTCTCGAGCAGTACTTC.

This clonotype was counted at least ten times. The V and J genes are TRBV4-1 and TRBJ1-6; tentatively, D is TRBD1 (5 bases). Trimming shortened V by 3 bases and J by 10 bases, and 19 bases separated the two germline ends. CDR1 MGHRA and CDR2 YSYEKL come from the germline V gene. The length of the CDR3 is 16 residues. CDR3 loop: CASSQDGRGRGSPLHF. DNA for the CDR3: TGCGCCAGCAGCCAGGATGGACGGGGGAGGGGATCACCCCTCCACTTT.

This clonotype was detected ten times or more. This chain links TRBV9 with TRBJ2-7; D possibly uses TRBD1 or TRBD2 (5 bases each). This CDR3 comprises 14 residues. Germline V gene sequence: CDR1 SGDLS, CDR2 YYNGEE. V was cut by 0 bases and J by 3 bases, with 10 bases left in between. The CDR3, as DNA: TGTGCCAGCAGCGTAGATGGGACCTACTACGAGCAGTACTTC. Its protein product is CASSVDGTYYEQYF.

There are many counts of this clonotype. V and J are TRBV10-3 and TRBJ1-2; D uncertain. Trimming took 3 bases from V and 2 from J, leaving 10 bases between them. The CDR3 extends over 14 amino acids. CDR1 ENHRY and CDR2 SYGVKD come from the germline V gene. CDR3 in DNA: TGTGCCATCAGTGAAGTACAAACGAACTATGGCTACACCTTC. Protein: CAISEVQTNYGYTF.

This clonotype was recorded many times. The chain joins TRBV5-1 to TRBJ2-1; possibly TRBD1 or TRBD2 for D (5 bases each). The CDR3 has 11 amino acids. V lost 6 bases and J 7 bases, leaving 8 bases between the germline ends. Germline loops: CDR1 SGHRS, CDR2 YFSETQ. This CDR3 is CASTWGNEQFF. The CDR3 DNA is TGCGCCAGCACCTGGGGGAATGAGCAGTTCTTC.

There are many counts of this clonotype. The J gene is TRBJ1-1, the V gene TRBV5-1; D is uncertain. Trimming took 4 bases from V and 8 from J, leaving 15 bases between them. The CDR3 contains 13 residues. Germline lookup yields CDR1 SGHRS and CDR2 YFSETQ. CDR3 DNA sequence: TGCGCCAGCAGCCCGGGAACGGGAAGCGAAGCTTTCTTT. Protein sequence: CASSPGTGSEAFF.